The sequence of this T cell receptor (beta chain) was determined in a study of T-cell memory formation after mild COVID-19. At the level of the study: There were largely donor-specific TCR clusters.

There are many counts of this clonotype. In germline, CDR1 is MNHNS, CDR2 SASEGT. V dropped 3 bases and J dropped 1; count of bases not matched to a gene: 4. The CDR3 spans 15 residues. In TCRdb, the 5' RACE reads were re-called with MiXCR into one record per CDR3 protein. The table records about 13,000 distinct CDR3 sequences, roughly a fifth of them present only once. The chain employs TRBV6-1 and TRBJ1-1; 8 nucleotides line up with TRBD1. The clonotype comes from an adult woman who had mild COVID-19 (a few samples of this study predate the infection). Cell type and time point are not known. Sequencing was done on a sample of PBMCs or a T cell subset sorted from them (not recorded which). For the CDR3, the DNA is TGTGCCAGCAGTGATCAAGGACAGGGGAACACTGAAGCTTTCTTT. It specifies CASSDQGQGNTEAFF.